Listed below are T cell receptor beta chains from one sample, sequenced in a study of CD8 T cells in Susac syndrome. One entry per CDR3 protein, called by TCRdb with MiXCR from the immunoSEQ multiplex PCR reads. Of approximately 65,000 distinct CDR3 sequences in the sample, roughly 92% were seen once. Sequencing used CD8+ T cells from PBMCs. Every receptor here comes from a human donor in good health. Each CDR3 is given with its conserved first and last residue. The D gene is left open where the match is weak. The size entry is marked missing in some rows and otherwise reads once, few, many or a size class.

J	D	V	size	DNA	CDR3
TRBJ2-5	TRBD1	TRBV6-2/TRBV6-3	NA	TGTGCCAGCAGTTACTGGGACAGGGGCGATGAGACCCAGTACTTC	CASSYWDRGDETQYF
TRBJ1-1	NA	TRBV27	NA	TGTGCCAGCAGTTTAGCGGGGAACACTGAAGCTTTCTTT	CASSLAGNTEAFF
TRBJ1-1	NA	TRBV4-1	few	TGCGCCAGCAGCCGGACAGACCAGGGCACTGAAGCTTTCTTT	CASSRTDQGTEAFF
TRBJ2-6	NA	TRBV3-1	NA	TGTGCCAGCAGCCACGGGGGAGGGGGGTCTGGGGCCAACGTCCTGACTTTC	CASSHGGGGSGANVLTF
TRBJ1-1	NA	TRBV12-3/TRBV12-4	NA	TGTGCCACTGCCCCGGGATTGAACACTGAAGCTTTCTTT	CATAPGLNTEAFF
TRBJ1-1	NA	TRBV4-1	NA	TGCGCCAGCAGCCCCCCGGGGGCCGAGGCTGAAGCTTTCTTT	CASSPPGAEAEAFF
TRBJ1-4	NA	TRBV5-5	NA	TGTGCCAGCAGCTTCAAGGGACCTCGGGCTGAAAAACTGTTTTTT	CASSFKGPRAEKLFF
TRBJ2-2	NA	TRBV29-1	NA	TGCAGCGTTGACACCCAAGGAAGCACCGGGGAGCTGTTTTTT	CSVDTQGSTGELFF
TRBJ2-2	TRBD1	TRBV5-4	NA	TGTGCCAGCACCTCCGGGACAGATGACACCGGGGAGCTGTTTTTT	CASTSGTDDTGELFF
TRBJ1-5	NA	TRBV28	NA	TGTGCCAGCAGTTTAGAGTGGCAGCCCCAGCATTTT	CASSLEWQPQHF
TRBJ1-1	NA	TRBV25-1	NA	TGTGCCAGCAGTGATAACGGCGCCACTTCGAACACTGAAGCTTTCTTT	CASSDNGATSNTEAFF
TRBJ2-7	TRBD1	TRBV5-6	NA	TGTGCCAGCACCAAGGACAGGGTGATATACGAGCAGTACTTC	CASTKDRVIYEQYF
TRBJ2-1	TRBD1	TRBV4-1	NA	TGCGCCAGCAGCCAACCGGGACAGGGCAGGAATGAGCAGTTCTTC	CASSQPGQGRNEQFF
TRBJ2-1	NA	TRBV6-5	NA	TGTGCCAGCAGTTACCAGGGGAGACCCTACAATGAGCAGTTCTTC	CASSYQGRPYNEQFF
TRBJ2-1	TRBD2	TRBV6-2/TRBV6-3	NA	TGTGCCAGCAGTTACATTCTGGCGGGGGATGACGGGTTCAATGAGCAGTTCTTC	CASSYILAGDDGFNEQFF
TRBJ2-7	NA	TRBV19	NA	TGTGCCAGTAGATCTGGGCACGAGCAGTACTTC	CASRSGHEQYF
TRBJ2-1	NA	TRBV20-1	NA	TGCAGTGCTAGTCTCCTAGCGTCGTACAATGAGCAGTTCTTC	CSASLLASYNEQFF
TRBJ1-1	NA	TRBV6-2/TRBV6-3	NA	TGTGCCAGCAGTCTCACCGACTACAGGGTCCACACTGAAGCTTTCTTT	CASSLTDYRVHTEAFF
TRBJ2-1	TRBD2	TRBV29-1	once	TGCAGCGTTGATGGACTAGCGGGGGGCCCAAGCTCCTACAATGAGCAGTTCTTC	CSVDGLAGGPSSYNEQFF
TRBJ2-2	NA	TRBV20-1	NA	TGCAGTGCCGCCGTGCCGAGCACCGGGGAGCTGTTTTTT	CSAAVPSTGELFF
TRBJ2-7	NA	TRBV29-1	NA	TGCAGCGTTGAAGCCCGGGACCGTCTCCCCTACGAGCAGTACTTC	CSVEARDRLPYEQYF
TRBJ2-1	NA	TRBV4-3	NA	TGCGCCAGCAGCCAAGATTCCAGCGGTGAGCAGTTCTTC	CASSQDSSGEQFF
TRBJ2-7	NA	TRBV4-1	NA	TGCGCCAGCAGCCAAGAGGCCGAGCAGTACTTC	CASSQEAEQYF
TRBJ1-2	NA	TRBV2	NA	TGTGCCAATTATCCGGGACCGGGAAGTGGCTACACCTTC	CANYPGPGSGYTF
TRBJ1-2	NA	TRBV7-9	once	TGTGCCAGCAGCTCAAACACCCAGTTGTCCGGCTACACCTTC	CASSSNTQLSGYTF
TRBJ2-7	NA	TRBV9	NA	TGTGCCAGCAGCGTAGGGGGCAGTCCCTACGAGCAGTACTTC	CASSVGGSPYEQYF
TRBJ2-1	NA	TRBV15	NA	TGTGCCACCAGCAGAGGTAATCCCTACAATGAGCAGTTCTTC	CATSRGNPYNEQFF
TRBJ1-1	TRBD1	TRBV4-1	NA	TGCGCCAGCAGCCACCTACCGGGACAGGGGCTTTTGAACACTGAAGCTTTCTTT	CASSHLPGQGLLNTEAFF
TRBJ1-2	NA	TRBV27	NA	TGTGCCAGCAGTTTATCGATAAGGGACCTCGACTATGGCTACACCTTC	CASSLSIRDLDYGYTF
TRBJ1-1	NA	TRBV20-1	NA	TGCAGCCCCCCAGGGGCCGACCCGAACACTGAAGCTTTCTTT	CSPPGADPNTEAFF
TRBJ2-3	TRBD1	TRBV19	once	TGTGCCAGTAGTATTGGGACAGGGGTTTTGGATACGCAGTATTTT	CASSIGTGVLDTQYF
TRBJ2-1	NA	TRBV27	NA	TGTGCCAGCAGCCTGGTTTGGGAGGCCAAAGCGTTCTTC	CASSLVWEAKAFF
TRBJ1-3	NA	TRBV29-1	NA	TGCAGCGTTAGTGGGGTAACTGGAAACACCATATATTTT	CSVSGVTGNTIYF
TRBJ1-2	TRBD1	TRBV19	once	TGTGCCAGTACCCCCGGGACAGGGTTACACTATGGCTACAACTTC	CASTPGTGLHYGYNF
TRBJ2-1	NA	TRBV27	NA	TGTGCCAGCAGTTGGGGGACCTACAATGAGCAGTTCTTC	CASSWGTYNEQFF
TRBJ2-5	TRBD2	TRBV7-9	NA	TGTGCCAGCAGCCTGACTAGCGGGGGACCAGAGACCCAGTACTTC	CASSLTSGGPETQYF
TRBJ1-2	TRBD1	TRBV19	NA	TGTGCCAGTAGTATGGGACAGGGGGATTACTATGGCTACACCTTC	CASSMGQGDYYGYTF
TRBJ1-4	NA	TRBV12-3/TRBV12-4	NA	TGTGCCAGCAGTTTGAAGGGCATCAATGAAAAACTGTTTTTT	CASSLKGINEKLFF